These 5 T cell receptor beta chains were sequenced from one sample in a study of regulatory T cells in long-lasting Graves disease (dated by TCRdb to the early 2020s). The time point label for this specimen denotes: newly diagnosed GD, antithyroid drugs for less than 3 months. RNA was extracted from PBMCs in TRIzol for both TCR sequencing and RNA sequencing. Preparation of the library involved multiplex PCR. Instrument on record: Illumina HiSeq 4000. To build TCR beta libraries, CDR3 regions were amplified by Arm-PCR using iRepertoire HTBI primers. Starting from the raw public reads, TCRdb applied fastp trimming at Q25, assembled clones with MiXCR and retained in-frame beta chains. CDR3 protein sequences are deduplicated, and each keeps its most common genes and DNA. The sample yields approximately 400,000 distinct CDR3 sequences; under 15% were counted once. In total, the top ten clones hold about a sixth of the sample.

This same sample was also taken into another study, of T cells in Graves' hyperthyroidism and ophthalmopathy.

Here the sequenced sample was peripheral blood mononuclear cells (PBMCs), taken at new diagnosis, from a patient treated with antithyroid drugs. Every receptor here comes from a young woman with Graves disease. Donor details come from another sample of the same person, matched by shared clones.

This clonotype was counted a single time. This chain joins TRBV10-2 and TRBJ1-6; D uncertain. The CDR3 consists of 13 residues. Germline V gives CDR1 WSHSY, CDR2 SAAADI. The ends were cut back, 6 bases at V and 15 bases at J, with 18 bases in the middle. The CDR3 DNA is TGCGCCAGCAGGAGTATAGAGCTAACTCACCTCCACTTT. Its protein is CASRSIELTHLHF.

The chain has TRBV5-1 and TRBJ2-1; 13 bases align to TRBD2. With V trimmed by 3 bases and J by 7 bases, 4 bases remained unmatched. The CDR3 is made up of 15 amino acids. The germline CDR1 and CDR2 sequences are SGHRS and YFSETQ. The CDR3 DNA is TGCGCCAGCAGCTCCGGGACTAGCGGGATAAATGAGCAGTTCTTC. Encoded protein: CASSSGTSGINEQFF.

This clonotype has ten or more counts. The chain is built from TRBV7-2 and TRBJ2-3; the D gene is possibly TRBD1 (5 bases). V shed 3 bases and J shed 2 bases, with 9 bases lying between them. The CDR3 has 14 amino acids. Germline lookup yields CDR1 SGHTA and CDR2 FQGNSA. DNA of the CDR3: TGTGCCAGCAGCTTTGACAGATACACAGATACGCAGTATTTT. Its translation: CASSFDRYTDTQYF. Together with reference TRBV7-2 and TRBJ2-3, the CDR3 gives the full variable domain: GAGVSQSPSNKVTEKGKDVELRCDPISGHTALYWYRQSLGQGLEFLIYFQGNSAPDKSGLPSDRFSAERTGGSVSTLTIQRTQQEDSAVYLCASSFDRYTDTQYFGPGTRLTVL.

This clonotype showed up many times. The chain uses TRBV3-1 and TRBJ2-1; 9 bases match TRBD2. Looked up from germline, CDR1 is LGHDT and CDR2 is YNNKEL (reference sequence). The CDR3 is 16 residues long. The junction had 2 bases not matched to a gene; V was cut back by 1 base and J by 1 base. The CDR3: CASSQGSGRSYNEQFF. The CDR3 coding sequence is TGTGCCAGCAGCCAAGGGAGCGGGAGGTCCTACAATGAGCAGTTCTTC.

This clonotype was seen repeatedly, ten times or more. V and J are TRBV4-1 and TRBJ2-5; 7 bases fit TRBD1. The CDR3 is 16 amino acids. The V gene end was trimmed by 0 bases and the J gene end by 2 bases; junction bases not matched to a gene: 6. Germline loops: CDR1 MGHRA, CDR2 YSYEKL. This CDR3 reads CASSQDLGRGQETQYF. The CDR3 nucleotides read TGCGCCAGCAGCCAAGATCTAGGCAGGGGGCAAGAGACCCAGTACTTC.